This T cell receptor (beta chain) was observed in a study of graft-versus-host responses after intestinal transplantation. Study-level information: All recipients were transplanted with multivisceral, liver-intestinal, or isolated intestinal grafts.

Germline trimming cut 6 bases from V and 1 base from J; bases unmatched to any gene: 2. CDR1 is SNHLY, CDR2 FYNNEI, per germline. The CDR3 consists of 13 residues. Notes on the study in general: Recipient marrow showed GvH clones, some seen first in ileum or blood.

Produced via immunoSEQ multiplex PCR; TCRdb's table is partial and in-frame only. The sample lists approximately 75,000 clones, around 89% occurring once. Details on this clone: No antigen is known for it.

The chain recombines TRBV2 with TRBJ2-5, with TRBD1 matching 7 bases. This sequence originates from a human donor who was the organ donor for an intestinal transplant. The input for sequencing was unstimulated CD8+ T cells sorted from spleen or lymph node cells, taken before transplant. The CDR3 DNA is TGTGCCAGCAGGACAGGGATCCAAGAGACCCAGTACTTC. This translates into CASRTGIQETQYF.